The 16 T cell receptor beta chains below come from one sample, sequenced in a study of early T cells in non-severe SARS-CoV-2 infection. TCRdb re-analysed the 5' RACE reads in MiXCR, keeping a single row per CDR3 protein. The data contain 35,000 or so distinct CDR3 sequences, about 5% of them seen just once; the ten biggest clones take up around an eighth. Sequencing used whole blood. These receptors all come from an adult who was a healthcare worker with PCR-confirmed SARS-CoV-2 infection or an uninfected control (not recorded which).

The CDR3 region has the DNA TGTGCCAGCAGCTTAGCTAAAGATACGCAGTATTTT. Translated, it gives CASSLAKDTQYF. This chain links TRBV7-9 with TRBJ2-3; D is uncertain. The CDR3 totals 12 residues. V lost 0 bases and J 5 bases, leaving 3 bases between the germline ends. CDR1 is SEHNR and CDR2 is FQNEAQ in the germline V gene (reference sequence). Filled out from reference TRBV7-9 and TRBJ2-3, the complete variable domain reads DTGVSQNPRHKITKRGQNVTFRCDPISEHNRLYWYRQTLGQGPEFLTYFQNEAQLEKSRLLSDRFSAERPKGSFSTLEIQRTEQGDSAMYLCASSLAKDTQYFGPGTRLTVL.

Many counts were recorded for this clonotype. The genes are TRBV5-1 and TRBJ2-7; 8 bases agree with TRBD1. The V gene's germline CDR1 is SGHRS and CDR2 YFSETQ. The CDR3 is 16 residues long. J lost 2 bases, V lost 3 bases, and 10 bases had no gene match. Written as DNA, the CDR3 is TGCGCCAGCAGCTCGGGTTTCGGACAGGGAACCTACGAGCAGTACTTC. Residues: CASSSGFGQGTYEQYF.

This clonotype was seen a handful of times. V is TRBV5-1 and J is TRBJ2-7; 7 bases match TRBD1. V lost 1 base to trimming and J lost 7 bases; unmatched junction nucleotides: 5. The CDR3 covers 13 residues. Germline lookup yields CDR1 SGHRS and CDR2 YFSETQ. CDR3: CASSLRQGGEQYF. Written as DNA, the CDR3 is TGCGCCAGCAGCTTGAGACAGGGCGGAGAGCAGTACTTC.

The chain combines TRBV2 with TRBJ1-2; 7 bases line up with TRBD1. From germline, CDR1 is SNHLY and CDR2 FYNNEI. V was pared by 9 bases and J by 1 base, with 8 bases of the junction left unmatched. The CDR3 spans 14 residues. The DNA of the CDR3 is TGTGCCAGAAACAGTCAGGGGGTTAACTATGGCTACACCTTC. It encodes CARNSQGVNYGYTF.

The chain carries TRBV12-3 or TRBV12-4 and TRBJ2-1, with D maybe TRBD2 (6 bases). CDR3 length: 15 residues. With 7 bases removed from V and 4 bases from J, the gap between germline ends came to 17 bases. CDR3 DNA sequence: TGTGCCAGCACCGGGGGATCTCCACAATACAATGAGCAGTTCTTC. Its translation is CASTGGSPQYNEQFF.

At least ten counts were recorded for this clonotype. The rearrangement uses TRBV7-9 and TRBJ1-2; D is undetermined. Germline V lookup: CDR1 SEHNR, CDR2 FQNEAQ (reference sequence). Between the trimmed V and J ends, which lost 5 bases and 8 bases, there was a span of 15 bases. The CDR3 covers 13 residues. CDR3 amino acids: CASSPEAGVGYTF. The CDR3 region has the DNA TGTGCCAGCAGCCCTGAGGCTGGGGTCGGCTACACCTTC.

The count of this clonotype is one. A clone one base away is much larger, so this may be a read error. The chain couples TRBV28 to TRBJ2-1; D is possibly TRBD1 (5 bases). Trimming shortened V by 7 bases and J by 1 base, and 11 bases separated the two germline ends. The CDR3 extends over 14 amino acids. Per germline, CDR1 MDHEN and CDR2 SYDVKM. DNA of the CDR3: TGTGCCAGCAACCAAGGGGTATCCTACAATGAGCAGTTCTTC. Translation gives CASNQGVSYNEQFF.

This CDR3 is CASSLYRDVGTDTQYF. CDR3 sequence (DNA): TGTGCCAGCAGCTTATACAGGGACGTTGGCACAGATACGCAGTATTTT. The chain is built from TRBV7-6 and TRBJ2-3; tentative D call: TRBD1 (6 bases). V was pared by 2 bases and J by 1 base, with 13 bases between. The germline V gene has CDR1 SGHVS and CDR2 FNYEAQ. The CDR3 runs 16 residues.

The sample holds many counts of this clonotype. This rearrangement joins TRBV2 to TRBJ1-5; D possibly corresponds to TRBD1 (6 bases). With 6 bases removed from V and 4 bases from J, the gap between germline ends came to 10 bases. This CDR3 contains 13 residues. The germline CDR1 and CDR2 sequences are SNHLY and FYNNEI. The CDR3 region has the DNA TGTGCCAGCAGATCGACAGGAAATCAGCCCCAGCATTTT. It translates to CASRSTGNQPQHF. The full variable domain, in which reference TRBV2 and TRBJ1-5 provide the parts outside the CDR3, is EPEVTQTPSHQVTQMGQEVILRCVPISNHLYFYWYRQILGQKVEFLVSFYNNEISEKSEIFDDQFSVERPDGSNFTLKIRSTKLEDSAMYFCASRSTGNQPQHFGDGTRLSIL.

This clonotype was recorded many times. The chain carries TRBV3-1 and TRBJ2-1; 9 positions match TRBD2. Germline CDR1 is LGHDT and CDR2 is YNNKEL (reference sequence). The CDR3 runs to 16 residues. V lost 1 base and J lost 10; bases outside the gene matches: 11. CDR3 in DNA: TGTGCCAGCAGCCAAGGAGCCGGCGGGGGGGCGAAAGAGCAGTTCTTC. Translated: CASSQGAGGGAKEQFF.

The table lists this clonotype with many counts. The chain combines TRBV11-2 with TRBJ2-2; D possibly corresponds to TRBD1 (6 bases). CDR3 length equals 17 residues. The V end was cut by 6 bases, the J end by 10 bases, with 27 bases between. Germline V gene sequence: CDR1 SGHAT, CDR2 FQNNGV. CDR3 protein: CASRLRPGQPSYQELFF. Written as DNA, the CDR3 is TGTGCCAGCAGGCTTCGACCTGGACAGCCGTCCTACCAGGAGCTGTTTTTT.

The table lists this clonotype with many counts. J is TRBJ2-1 and V is TRBV7-8, with D possibly being TRBD2 (6 bases). Germline CDR1 SGHVS, CDR2 FQNEAQ. V was trimmed by 6 bases and J by 3 bases, leaving 18 bases between them. The CDR3 contains 16 residues. The CDR3, as DNA: TGTGCCAGCAGTTTATACCGGGACTTTAACTACAATGAGCAGTTCTTC. Translated: CASSLYRDFNYNEQFF.

This clonotype was detected many times. The genes are TRBV10-3 and TRBJ2-3; maybe TRBD2 (5 bases). V was clipped by 8 bases and J by 1 base, with 10 bases between them. The germline gives CDR1 ENHRY, CDR2 SYGVKD. The CDR3 runs 13 residues. CDR3 sequence: CAILDLGTDTQYF. The DNA for the CDR3 is TGTGCCATCTTGGACTTGGGCACAGATACGCAGTATTTT.

This clonotype was seen many times. V gene TRBV12-3 or TRBV12-4 combines with J gene TRBJ1-1; TRBD1 might be the D (5 bases). With 6 bases removed from V and 1 base from J, the gap between germline ends came to 15 bases. The CDR3 has 15 amino acids. The CDR3 region has the DNA TGTGCCAGCAGCCGGAGTGGGACGGGGAACACTGAAGCTTTCTTT. This gives the protein CASSRSGTGNTEAFF.

This clonotype turned up a few times. This sequence joins TRBV7-9 and TRBJ2-7; 7 bases are shared with TRBD2. V dropped 4 bases and J dropped 7; count of bases not matched to a gene: 10. Germline CDR1 is SEHNR and CDR2 is FQNEAQ (reference sequence). The CDR3 consists of 14 residues. CDR3 sequence reads: CASSSEVTGGEQYF. The CDR3 nucleotides read TGTGCCAGCAGCTCCGAGGTAACCGGGGGGGAGCAGTACTTC.

This clonotype was counted ten times or more. V is TRBV4-3 and J is TRBJ2-1, with D perhaps matching TRBD2 (6 bases). Trimming removed 0 bases at V and 6 bases at J, with 15 bases between. The germline CDR1 and CDR2 sequences are LGHNA and YSLEER. The length of the CDR3 is 16 residues. CDR3 loop: CASSQDAGSAGNEQFF. CDR3 nucleotides: TGCGCCAGCAGCCAAGATGCAGGGTCAGCGGGCAATGAGCAGTTCTTC.